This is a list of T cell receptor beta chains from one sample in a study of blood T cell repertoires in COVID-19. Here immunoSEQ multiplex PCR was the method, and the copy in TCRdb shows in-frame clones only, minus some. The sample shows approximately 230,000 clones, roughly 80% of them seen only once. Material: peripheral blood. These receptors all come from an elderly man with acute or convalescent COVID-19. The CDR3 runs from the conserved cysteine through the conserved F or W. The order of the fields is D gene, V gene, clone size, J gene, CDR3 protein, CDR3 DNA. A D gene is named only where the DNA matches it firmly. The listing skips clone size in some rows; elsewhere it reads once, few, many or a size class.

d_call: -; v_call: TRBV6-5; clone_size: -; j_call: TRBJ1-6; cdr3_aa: CASSIQVNSPLHF; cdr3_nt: TGTGCCAGTTCGATCCAGGTTAATTCACCCCTCCACTTT
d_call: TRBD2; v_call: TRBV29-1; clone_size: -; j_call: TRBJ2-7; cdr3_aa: CSVRGGRPYEQYF; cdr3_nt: TGCAGCGTCCGGGGGGGCAGACCCTACGAGCAGTACTTC
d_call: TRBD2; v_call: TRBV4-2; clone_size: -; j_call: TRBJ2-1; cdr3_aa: CASSPSTPSGRSYNEQFF; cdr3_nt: TGTGCCAGCAGCCCTTCGACCCCTAGCGGGAGGAGCTACAATGAGCAGTTCTTC
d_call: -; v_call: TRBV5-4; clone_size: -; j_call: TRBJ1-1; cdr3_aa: CASSTQMNTEAFF; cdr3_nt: TGTGCGAGCAGCACCCAGATGAACACTGAAGCTTTCTTT
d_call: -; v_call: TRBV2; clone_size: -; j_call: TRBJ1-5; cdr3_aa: CASSGEVRNQPQHF; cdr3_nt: TGTGCCAGCAGTGGAGAAGTTCGGAATCAGCCCCAGCATTTT
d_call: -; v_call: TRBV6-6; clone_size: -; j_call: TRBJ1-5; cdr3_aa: CASSPEGQPQHF; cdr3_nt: TGTGCCAGCAGCCCGGAGGGTCAGCCCCAGCATTTT
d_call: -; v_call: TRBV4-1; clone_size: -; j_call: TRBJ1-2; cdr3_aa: CASSLSWAVSNYGYTF; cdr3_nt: TGCGCCAGCAGCCTATCCTGGGCCGTGTCTAACTATGGCTACACCTTC
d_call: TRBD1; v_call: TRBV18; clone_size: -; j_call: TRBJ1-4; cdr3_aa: CASSPGTGPQNEKLFF; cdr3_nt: TGTGCCAGCTCGCCCGGGACAGGGCCCCAGAATGAAAAACTGTTTTTT
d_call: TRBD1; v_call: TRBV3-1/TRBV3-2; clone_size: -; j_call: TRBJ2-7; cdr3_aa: CASSPTHVDRVRKQYF; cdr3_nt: TGTGCCAGCAGTCCCACCCACGTCGACAGGGTTCGGAAGCAGTACTTC
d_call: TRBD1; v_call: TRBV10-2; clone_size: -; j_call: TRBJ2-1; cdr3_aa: CASKAGTGYNEQFF; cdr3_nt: TGCGCCAGCAAAGCCGGGACAGGCTACAATGAGCAGTTCTTC
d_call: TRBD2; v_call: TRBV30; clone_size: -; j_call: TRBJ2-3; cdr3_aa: CASRRTSGADTQYF; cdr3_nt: TGTGCCTCCCGCCGGACTAGCGGGGCAGATACGCAGTATTTT
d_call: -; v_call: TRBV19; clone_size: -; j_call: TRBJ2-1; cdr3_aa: CASSTQGRYNEQFF; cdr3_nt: TGTGCCAGTAGTACACAGGGCCGCTACAATGAGCAGTTCTTC
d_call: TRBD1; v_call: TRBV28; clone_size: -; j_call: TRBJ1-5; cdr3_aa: CASSQYRGQATFYGQPQHF; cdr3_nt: TGTGCCAGCAGTCAATATAGGGGGCAGGCGACTTTTTACGGTCAGCCCCAGCATTTT
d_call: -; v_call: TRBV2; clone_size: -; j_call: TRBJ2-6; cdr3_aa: CASSESYIDSGANVLTF; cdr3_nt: TGTGCCAGCAGTGAATCGTATATAGACTCTGGGGCCAACGTCCTGACTTTC
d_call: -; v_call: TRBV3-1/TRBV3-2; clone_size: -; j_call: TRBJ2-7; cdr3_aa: CASSDFRQLNGGAYEQYF; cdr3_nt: TGTGCCAGCAGCGACTTCCGACAACTAAACGGGGGTGCCTACGAGCAGTACTTC
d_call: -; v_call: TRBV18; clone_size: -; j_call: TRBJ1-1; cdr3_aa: CASSDSVPGTTEAFF; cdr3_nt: TGTGCCAGCTCAGACAGCGTTCCCGGGACTACTGAAGCTTTCTTT
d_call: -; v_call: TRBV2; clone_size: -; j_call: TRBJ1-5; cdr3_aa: CASGEQSSYQPQHF; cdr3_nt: TGTGCCTCGGGGGAACAGTCGTCATATCAGCCCCAGCATTTT
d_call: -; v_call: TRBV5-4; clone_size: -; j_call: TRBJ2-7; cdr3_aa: CASSLRGVEQYF; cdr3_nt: TGTGCCAGCAGCCTTCGCGGGGTCGAGCAGTACTTC
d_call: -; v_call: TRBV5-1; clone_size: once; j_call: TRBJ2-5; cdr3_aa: CASSLERVRETQYF; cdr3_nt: TGCGCCAGCAGCTTGGAGCGGGTGAGGGAGACCCAGTACTTC
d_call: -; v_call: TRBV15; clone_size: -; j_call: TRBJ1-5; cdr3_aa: CATASRRQPNQPQHF; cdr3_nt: TGTGCCACCGCATCCCGACGACAGCCCAATCAGCCCCAGCATTTT
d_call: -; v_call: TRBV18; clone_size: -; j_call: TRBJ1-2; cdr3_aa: CASSPERAGGYTF; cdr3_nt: TGTGCCAGCTCACCAGAGAGGGCTGGCGGCTACACCTTC
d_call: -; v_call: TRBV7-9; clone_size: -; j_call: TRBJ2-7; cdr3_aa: CASSPLTGTDEQYF; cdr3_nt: TGTGCCAGCAGCCCCCTTACAGGGACCGACGAGCAGTACTTC
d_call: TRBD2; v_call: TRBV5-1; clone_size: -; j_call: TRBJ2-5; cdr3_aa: CASSVGLAGGRETQYF; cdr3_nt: TGCGCCAGCAGCGTGGGACTAGCGGGAGGGAGGGAGACCCAGTACTTC
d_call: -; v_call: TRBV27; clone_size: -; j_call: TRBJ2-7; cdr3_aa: CASSFPIWDKGSYEQYF; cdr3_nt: TGTGCCAGCAGTTTCCCAATATGGGACAAGGGGTCCTACGAGCAGTACTTC
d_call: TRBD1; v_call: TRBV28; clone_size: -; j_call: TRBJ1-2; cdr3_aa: CASSSGQNYGYTF; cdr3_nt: TGTGCCAGCAGTTCGGGACAGAACTATGGCTACACCTTC
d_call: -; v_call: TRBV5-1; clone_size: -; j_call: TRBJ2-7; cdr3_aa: CASSLNSAEQYF; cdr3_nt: TGCGCCAGCAGCTTAAACTCAGCGGAGCAGTACTTC
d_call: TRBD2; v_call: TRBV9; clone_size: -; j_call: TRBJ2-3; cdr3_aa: CASSAGRRGGTHTHTDTQYF; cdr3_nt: TGTGCCAGCAGCGCCGGGCGGCGGGGGGGCACCCACACACACACAGATACGCAGTATTTT
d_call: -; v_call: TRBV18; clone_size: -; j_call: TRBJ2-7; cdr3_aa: CASSPRRGRRYEQYF; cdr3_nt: TGTGCCAGCTCACCACGGAGGGGGCGACGCTACGAGCAGTACTTC
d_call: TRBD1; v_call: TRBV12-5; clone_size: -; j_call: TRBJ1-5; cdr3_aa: CASGLAIQGWGGNQPQHF; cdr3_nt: TGTGCTAGTGGTTTGGCCATACAGGGGTGGGGGGGCAATCAGCCCCAGCATTTT
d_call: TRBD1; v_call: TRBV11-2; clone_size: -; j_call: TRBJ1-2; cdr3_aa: CASSPQGTSHGYTF; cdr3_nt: TGTGCCAGCAGCCCACAGGGGACAAGCCATGGCTACACCTTC
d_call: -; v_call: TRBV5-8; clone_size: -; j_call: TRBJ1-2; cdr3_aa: CASSLAARLPSGYTF; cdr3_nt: TGTGCCAGCAGCTTGGCTGCCAGATTACCTTCTGGCTACACCTTC
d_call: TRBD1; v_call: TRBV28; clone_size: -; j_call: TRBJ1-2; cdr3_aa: CASSLRQGGYTF; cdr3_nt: TGTGCCAGCAGTCTCCGACAGGGCGGCTACACCTTC
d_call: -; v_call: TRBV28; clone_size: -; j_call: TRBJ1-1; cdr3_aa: CASRVGGITEAFF; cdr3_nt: TGTGCCAGCAGGGTCGGGGGAATCACTGAAGCTTTCTTT
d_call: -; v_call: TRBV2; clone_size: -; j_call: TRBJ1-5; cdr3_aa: CASSEALFIRGGQPQHF; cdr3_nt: TGTGCCAGCAGTGAAGCGCTTTTTATCAGGGGCGGTCAGCCCCAGCATTTT
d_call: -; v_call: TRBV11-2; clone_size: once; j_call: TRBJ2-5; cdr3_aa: CASSKGGWGETQYF; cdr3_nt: TGTGCCAGCAGCAAAGGGGGTTGGGGGGAGACCCAGTACTTC
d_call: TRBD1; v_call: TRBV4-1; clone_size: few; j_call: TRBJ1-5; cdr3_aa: CASSHNPRDSYQPQHF; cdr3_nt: TGCGCCAGCAGCCACAACCCCCGGGACAGCTATCAGCCCCAGCATTTT
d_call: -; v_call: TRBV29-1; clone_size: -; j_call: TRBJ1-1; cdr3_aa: CSVDSGGEAFF; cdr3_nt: TGCAGCGTTGATTCCGGCGGTGAAGCTTTCTTT
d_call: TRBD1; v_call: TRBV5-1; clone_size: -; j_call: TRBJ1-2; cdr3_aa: CASSGWDRDDYGGYTF; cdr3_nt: TGCGCCAGCAGCGGGTGGGACAGGGATGATTACGGGGGCTACACCTTC
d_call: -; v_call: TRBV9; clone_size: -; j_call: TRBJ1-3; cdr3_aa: CASSPPWGTFSGNTIYF; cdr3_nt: TGTGCCAGCAGCCCACCGTGGGGCACCTTCTCTGGAAACACCATATATTTT
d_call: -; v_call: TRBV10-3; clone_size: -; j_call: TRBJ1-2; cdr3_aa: CAISAGGTNYGYTF; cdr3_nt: TGTGCCATCAGTGCGGGGGGGACTAACTATGGCTACACCTTC